This is a list of T cell receptor beta chains from one sample in a study of blood T cell repertoires in COVID-19. Sequencing was performed with immunoSEQ multiplex PCR; in TCRdb, only in-frame clones are kept and a portion is missing. The data show hundreds of thousands of clones, roughly nine tenths seen once. Sequenced: PBMCs or T cells enriched from blood (not recorded which). The receptor source for this set is a young man who had recovered from COVID-19. CDR3s include the opening cysteine and the closing phenylalanine or tryptophan. The D gene is left open where the match is weak. Rows give clone size only sometimes, using once, few, many, or a class for an expanded clone.

clone size	V gene	D gene	J gene	CDR3 DNA	CDR3 protein
NA	TRBV5-5	TRBD1	TRBJ2-3	TGTGCCAGCAGCCCCGAGGGACAGGTGACAACTAGCACAGATACGCAGTATTTT	CASSPEGQVTTSTDTQYF
NA	TRBV12-3/TRBV12-4	NA	TRBJ1-2	TGTGCCAGCAGTTGGGGGGGTACGAGTGGCTACACCTTC	CASSWGGTSGYTF
NA	TRBV15	NA	TRBJ2-3	TGTGCCACCAGCAGAGATGCAGGGCTAGAACAAAATACGCAGTATTTT	CATSRDAGLEQNTQYF
NA	TRBV19	NA	TRBJ2-3	TGTGCCAGTAGTCGGACAAGGACCACAGATACGCAGTATTTT	CASSRTRTTDTQYF
NA	TRBV28	TRBD1	TRBJ1-5	TGTGCCAGCAGGCCGACAGGGCTAGGTCAGCCCCAGCATTTT	CASRPTGLGQPQHF
NA	TRBV28	NA	TRBJ1-5	TGTGCCGGTGGTGCGGGCAATCAGCCCCAGCATTTT	CAGGAGNQPQHF
NA	TRBV29-1	TRBD1	TRBJ1-1	TGCAGCGCCGGAGGGACAGGAGGAGGGGGGAACACTGAAGCTTTCTTT	CSAGGTGGGGNTEAFF
NA	TRBV2	TRBD1	TRBJ1-5	TGTGCCAGCAGTCGGGACAGGCCCGATCAGCCCCAGCATTTT	CASSRDRPDQPQHF
once	TRBV12-3/TRBV12-4	NA	TRBJ2-1	TGTGCCAGCAGTTTCGGGGATGAGCAGTTCTTC	CASSFGDEQFF
NA	TRBV3-1/TRBV3-2	NA	TRBJ2-1	TGTGCCAGCAGCCAAGGGGGGCGGAAGTTCTTC	CASSQGGRKFF
NA	TRBV7-9	TRBD1	TRBJ2-2	TGTGCCAGCAGCTTATCCAGGGGGCTTGTAACCGGGGAGCTGTTTTTT	CASSLSRGLVTGELFF
NA	TRBV27	NA	TRBJ2-2	TGTGCCAGCAGTTCACATTTGGGGAGCGGGGAGCTGTTTTTT	CASSSHLGSGELFF
NA	TRBV5-1	NA	TRBJ2-3	TGCGCCAGCAGCTTGGGTCAGTCGCAGTATTTT	CASSLGQSQYF
NA	TRBV5-6	TRBD2	TRBJ2-7	TGTGCCAGCAGCAGCGGGATCTCCTACGAGCAGTACTTC	CASSSGISYEQYF
NA	TRBV19	TRBD1	TRBJ1-5	TGTGCCAGTAGTACCCAGGGACAGGGGGTTGGCAATCAGCCCCAGCATTTT	CASSTQGQGVGNQPQHF
NA	TRBV5-1	NA	TRBJ2-3	TGCGCCAGCAGCTTGGGTAGCGGCTATAGCACAGATACGCAGTATTTT	CASSLGSGYSTDTQYF
once	TRBV28	NA	TRBJ2-4	TGTGCCAGCAGTTTACCCGGACTGAATTCAAACATTCAGTACTTC	CASSLPGLNSNIQYF
NA	TRBV25-1	NA	TRBJ2-7	TGTGCCAGCAGTGAATATGCAGGGTCCTACGAGCAGTACTTC	CASSEYAGSYEQYF
NA	TRBV10-3	NA	TRBJ2-2	TGTGCCATTCAAAAACTGGAGACCGGGGAGCTGTTTTTT	CAIQKLETGELFF
NA	TRBV5-1	TRBD2	TRBJ2-1	TGCGCCAGCAGCTTGGATAGCGGGACGTACAATGAGCAGTTCTTC	CASSLDSGTYNEQFF
once	TRBV2	NA	TRBJ2-2	TGTGCCAGCAGTGGCGCGATCTCCGGGGAGCTGTTTTTT	CASSGAISGELFF